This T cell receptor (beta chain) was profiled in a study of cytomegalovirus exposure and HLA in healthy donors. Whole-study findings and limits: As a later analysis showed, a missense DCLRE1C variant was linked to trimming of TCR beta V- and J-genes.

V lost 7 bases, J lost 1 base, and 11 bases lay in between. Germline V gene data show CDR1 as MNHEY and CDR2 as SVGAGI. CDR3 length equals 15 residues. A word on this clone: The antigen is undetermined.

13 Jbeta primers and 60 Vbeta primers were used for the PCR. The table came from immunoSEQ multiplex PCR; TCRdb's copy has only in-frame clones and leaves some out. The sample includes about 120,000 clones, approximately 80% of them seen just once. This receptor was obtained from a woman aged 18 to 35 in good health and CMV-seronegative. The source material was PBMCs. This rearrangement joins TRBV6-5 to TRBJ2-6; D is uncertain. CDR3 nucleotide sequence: TGTGCCAGCACCACAGTCAATTCTGGGGCCAACGTCCTGACTTTC. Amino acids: CASTTVNSGANVLTF.